This T cell receptor (beta chain) came from a study of identical twins. TCRdb reprocessed the 5' RACE reads via MiXCR and lists one record per CDR3 protein. This sample has hundreds of thousands of distinct CDR3 sequences, with less than 10% found just once. CDR1 KGHDR and CDR2 SFDVKD come from the germline V gene. The V and J ends lost 10 bases and 7 bases respectively, with 10 bases between them. The CDR3 contains 11 residues. These sequences were also reported in another study, on yellow fever vaccine responses in identical twins. From that paper: Each twin's T cell response to the vaccine was reported to look partly convergent and partly personalized.

Material: PBMCs. The rearrangement uses TRBV24-1 and TRBJ2-1; the D is unclear. The sequence was collected from a woman aged 18-30 years in good health. The CDR3, as DNA: TGTGCCACAAGAGAAGGGAATGAGCAGTTCTTC. This encodes CATREGNEQFF.